The next 29 T cell receptor beta chains were all read from a single sample in a study of T cells in Graves' hyperthyroidism and ophthalmopathy. Researchers took RNA transcripts and amplified the TCR beta CDR3 regions from them. First-round RT-PCR with HTBI primers amplified the TCR CDR3 region. One entry per CDR3 protein, called by TCRdb with MiXCR from the multiplex PCR reads. The sample yields more than 350,000 distinct CDR3 sequences, 15% seen once. Input material: blood. The receptor set was obtained from a woman between 25 and 40 years old with Graves' hyperthyroidism.

CDR3 protein: CASSRGAVHSYEQYF. CDR3 nucleotides: TGTGCCAGCAGCCGGGGGGCAGTTCACTCCTACGAGCAGTACTTC. This sequence joins TRBV5-6 and TRBJ2-7; maybe TRBD2 (7 bases). The CDR3 runs to 15 residues. The V gene lost 4 bases and the J gene lost 0 bases, with 14 bases spanning the gap. From germline, CDR1 is SGHDT and CDR2 YYEEEE.

The chain carries TRBV20-1 and TRBJ1-6; D call uncertain. Germline values: CDR1 DFQATT, CDR2 SNEGSKA (reference sequence). This CDR3 has 15 residues. V gave up 4 bases and J gave up 7 bases, with 17 bases separating them. CDR3 loop: CSATPLGLRNSPLHF. In DNA, the CDR3 is TGCAGTGCTACCCCCCTCGGACTGAGAAATTCACCCCTCCACTTT.

In this sample, this clonotype turned up many times. The chain links TRBV28 to TRBJ2-2; D may be TRBD1 (5 bases). V gave up 6 bases and J gave up 3 bases, with 20 bases separating them. This CDR3 contains 17 residues. From germline, CDR1 is MDHEN and CDR2 SYDVKM. Here the CDR3 DNA reads TGTGCCAGCAGGACCCATCAGGGTCTCGAATACACCGGGGAGCTGTTTTTT. This sequence encodes CASRTHQGLEYTGELFF.

This clonotype was counted between two and nine times. The chain has TRBV28 and TRBJ2-7; no clear D. The CDR3 runs to 12 residues. CDR1 and CDR2 (germline): MDHEN, SYDVKM. The V end lost 3 bases, the J end lost 6 bases, and 9 bases lay between the germline ends. The CDR3 DNA reads as TGTGCCAGCAGTTTTTTCCCGGGCGAGCAGTACTTC. As protein: CASSFFPGEQYF.

CDR3 sequence reads: CASSARTGPYEQYF. CDR3 nucleotide sequence: TGTGCCAGCAGCGCCCGGACAGGTCCCTACGAGCAGTACTTC. The chain links TRBV7-9 to TRBJ2-7, with 7 bases matching TRBD1. The V and J ends lost 5 bases and 2 bases, in that order; junction bases with no gene match: 6. Germline V gene sequence: CDR1 SEHNR, CDR2 FQNEAQ (reference sequence). The CDR3 covers 14 residues.

Ten or more counts support this clonotype. The chain links TRBV18 to TRBJ1-2; no reliable D call. Trimming took off 6 bases at V and 2 bases at J, with 10 bases between the two ends. CDR1 is KGHSH, CDR2 LQKENI, per germline. The CDR3 covers 13 residues. Written as DNA, the CDR3 is TGTGCCAGCTCCCAAGAGGGAAACTATGGCTACACCTTC. Its translation: CASSQEGNYGYTF.

In regard to this clonotype: With a much larger clone just one base away, this may be a read error. This chain uses TRBV7-2 with TRBJ2-1; no reliable D call. Germline V gene sequence: CDR1 SGHTA, CDR2 FQGNSA. CDR3 length: 12 amino acids. For the CDR3, the DNA is TGTGCCAGCAGCTTTCCCCCACCCGAGCAGCTCTTC. Translation gives CASSFPPPEQLF. Based on the CDR3 plus reference TRBV7-2 and TRBJ2-1, the full variable domain is GAGVSQSPSNKVTEKGKDVELRCDPISGHTALYWYRQSLGQGLEFLIYFQGNSAPDKSGLPSDRFSAERTGGSVSTLTIQRTQQEDSAVYLCASSFPPPEQLFGPGTRLTVL.

This clonotype was seen only a few times. V is TRBV12-3 or TRBV12-4 and J is TRBJ2-5; D may be TRBD2 (5 bases). V lost 6 bases and J 5 bases, leaving 16 bases between the germline ends. The CDR3 is made up of 14 amino acids. CDR3 loop: CASSRIEGQETQYF. The CDR3 DNA reads TGTGCCAGCAGCCGGATAGAGGGTCAGGAGACCCAGTACTTC.

Regarding this clonotype: A much larger clone differs from this one at a single base, so this may be a read error. The V call is TRBV6-9, the J call TRBJ2-7, with 12 bases aligning to TRBD2. CDR1 and CDR2 (germline): MNHGY, SVAAGI. The CDR3 contains 16 residues. Trimming took 4 bases from V and 4 from J; bases not matched to a gene: 8. The CDR3 loop reads CASSWQATSGSYEQYF. The CDR3 DNA follows: TGTGCCAGCAGTTGGCAGGCGACTAGCGGGAGTTACGAGCAGTACTTC.

With respect to this clonotype: This may arise from a read error, as a much more abundant clone is one base away. The CDR3 coding sequence is TGTGCCAGCAGTTACGCGGCTTTGAGGCGGTTCTTC. Translated: CASSYAALRRFF. The chain has TRBV5-6 and TRBJ2-1; the D is unclear. V gave up 5 bases and J gave up 15 bases, with 18 bases separating them. The CDR3 is made up of 12 amino acids. Germline lookup yields CDR1 SGHDT and CDR2 YYEEEE. The entire variable domain, with the rest obtained from reference TRBV5-6 and TRBJ2-1, is as follows: DAGVTQSPTHLIKTRGQQVTLRCSPKSGHDTVSWYQQALGQGPQFIFQYYEEEERQRGNFPDRFSGHQFPNYSSELNVNALLLGDSALYLCASSYAALRRFFGPGTRLTVL.

The chain carries TRBV28 and TRBJ2-2; 9 positions agree with TRBD2. From germline, CDR1 is MDHEN and CDR2 SYDVKM. This CDR3 contains 17 residues. V dropped 5 bases and J dropped 5; count of bases not matched to a gene: 12. The CDR3 nucleotides are TGTGCCAGCAGTCCGGCAGGGCGGCGGGAGGGTACCGGGGAGCTGTTTTTT. Protein product: CASSPAGRREGTGELFF.

This clonotype was seen at least ten times. This chain joins TRBV2 and TRBJ2-7, with D maybe TRBD2 (6 bases). The CDR3 spans 14 residues. CDR1 is SNHLY, CDR2 FYNNEI, per germline. Trimming removed 6 bases from V and 2 bases from J, with 14 bases in between. CDR3 region: CASRQTSGTYEQYF. The CDR3 DNA reads as TGTGCCAGCAGACAGACTAGTGGGACCTACGAGCAGTACTTC.

This chain joins TRBV19 and TRBJ1-5; 7 nucleotides align to TRBD1. There are 15 residues in the CDR3. V was pared by 5 bases and J by 4 bases, with 8 bases of the junction left unmatched. Germline values: CDR1 LNHDA, CDR2 SQIVND (reference sequence). The CDR3 reads CASSLQTGSNQPQHF. Written as DNA, the CDR3 is TGTGCCAGTAGTCTCCAGACAGGGTCAAATCAGCCCCAGCATTTT. The full variable domain, with the rest looked up from reference TRBV19 and TRBJ1-5, is DGGITQSPKYLFRKEGQNVTLSCEQNLNHDAMYWYRQDPGQGLRLIYYSQIVNDFQKGDIAEGYSVSREKKESFPLTVTSAQKNPTAFYLCASSLQTGSNQPQHFGDGTRLSIL.

The chain recombines TRBV25-1 with TRBJ2-1; 9 positions agree with TRBD2. J lost 8 bases, V lost 1 base, and 6 bases had no gene match. This CDR3 is 15 amino acids long. CDR1 and CDR2 (germline): MGHDK, SYGVNS. Written as DNA, the CDR3 is TGTGCCAGCAGTGAATTGGTAGCGGGAGCAGATGAGCAGTTCTTC. Translating gives CASSELVAGADEQFF. Looking up the rest from reference TRBV25-1 and TRBJ2-1 gives the full variable domain: EADIYQTPRYLVIGTGKKITLECSQTMGHDKMYWYQQDPGMELHLIHYSYGVNSTEKGDLSSESTVSRIRTEHFPLTLESARPSHTSQYLCASSELVAGADEQFFGPGTRLTVL.

The gene calls are TRBV10-3 and TRBJ1-1, with 7 bases fitting TRBD1. The CDR3 covers 13 residues. Per germline, CDR1 ENHRY and CDR2 SYGVKD. V shed 11 bases and J 6 bases; nucleotides not matched to a gene: 12. The CDR3: CAAETNRGAEAFF. CDR3 DNA sequence: TGTGCCGCCGAAACAAACAGGGGCGCTGAAGCTTTCTTT.

The V and J genes are TRBV7-2 and TRBJ2-1; 10 nucleotides agree with TRBD2. Germline CDR1 SGHTA, CDR2 FQGNSA. CDR3 length equals 14 residues. J was trimmed by 9 bases and V by 1 base; bases with no gene match: 3. The CDR3: CASSLEPSGSEQFF. The CDR3 region has the DNA TGTGCCAGCAGCTTAGAGCCTAGCGGGAGTGAGCAGTTCTTC.

This clonotype was recorded a few times. The chain has TRBV5-1 and TRBJ2-2, with D tentatively TRBD1 (5 bases). CDR1 and CDR2 (germline): SGHRS, YFSETQ. CDR3 length: 14 amino acids. Trimming removed 1 base at V and 7 bases at J, with 11 bases between. CDR3 bases: TGCGCCAGCAGCTTGAAACAGGACGGCGGGGAGCTGTTTTTT. Protein: CASSLKQDGGELFF.

In its sample, this clonotype was seen many times. The J gene is TRBJ2-3, the V gene TRBV3-1, with D perhaps matching TRBD2 (6 bases). Trimming took off 4 bases at V and 2 bases at J, with 22 bases between the two ends. The CDR3 contains 18 residues. Germline CDR1 reads LGHDT; CDR2 reads YNNKEL (reference sequence). The CDR3: CASSPGGASARATDTQYF. In nucleotides, the CDR3 is TGTGCCAGCAGCCCCGGCGGGGCCTCCGCTAGAGCCACAGATACGCAGTATTTT.

A note on this clonotype: This may arise from a read error, as a much more abundant clone is one base away. The chain couples TRBV11-3 to TRBJ1-2, with TRBD1 as a possible D gene (6 bases). The CDR3 spans 14 residues. The germline V gene has CDR1 SGHNT and CDR2 YENEEA. The CDR3 is CTSSWAGANYGYTF. The CDR3 nucleotides are TGTACCAGCAGCTGGGCAGGGGCAAACTATGGCTACACCTTC.

This clonotype appeared a few times. This sequence joins TRBV4-1 and TRBJ2-4; D is uncertain. The CDR3 is 14 residues long. Germline-derived CDR1 and CDR2 are MGHRA and YSYEKL. Trimming stripped 3 bases from V and 0 bases from J, with 6 bases between. Here the CDR3 DNA reads TGCGCCAGCAGCCAGGATCTAGCCAAAAACATTCAGTACTTC. Protein sequence: CASSQDLAKNIQYF.

In this sample, this clonotype turned up many times. The gene calls are TRBV6-5 and TRBJ2-1; D call uncertain. Trimming cost V 2 bases and J 1 base, with 9 bases left between them. Germline CDR1 and CDR2: MNHEY and SVGAGI. The CDR3 has 15 residues. For the CDR3, the DNA is TGTGCCAGCAGTTACAGTAGCTATTCCTACAATGAGCAGTTCTTC. Translation: CASSYSSYSYNEQFF.

For this clonotype: This may stem from a read error, because a much larger clone lies one nucleotide away. The CDR3 end shows no conserved phenylalanine or tryptophan, and so a read error is likely. The gene calls are TRBV11-2 and TRBJ2-1; D perhaps matches TRBD1 (6 bases). The CDR3 sequence is 19 residues long. Germline V gene sequence: CDR1 SGHAT, CDR2 FQNNGV. V lost 1 base and J 2 bases, leaving 21 bases between the germline ends. CDR3 DNA sequence: TGTGCCAGCAGCTTAGGTCGGATCTTGAGGGGGTACGCCTACAATGAGCAGTTCCTC. Translated: CASSLGRILRGYAYNEQFL.

This clonotype has at least ten counts. This sequence joins TRBV12-3 or TRBV12-4 and TRBJ1-2; D is ambiguous. The CDR3 has 13 residues. Deletions cut 3 bases from V and 4 bases from J, with 9 bases between. The CDR3 sequence: CASSFRGSYGYTF. The CDR3 DNA sequence: TGTGCCAGCAGTTTCCGGGGAAGCTATGGCTACACCTTC.

This clonotype was seen ten or more times. The chain employs TRBV12-3 or TRBV12-4 and TRBJ1-2, with D unresolved. The CDR3 is 13 amino acids. Trimming left V 6 bases short and J 1 base short, with 9 bases between. The CDR3 region has the DNA TGTGCCAGCAGCCCCCATTATAACTATGGCTACACCTTC. It encodes CASSPHYNYGYTF.

This clonotype has a count of ten or more. The chain carries TRBV28 and TRBJ2-5, with D unclear. V gave up 6 bases and J gave up 0 bases, with 17 bases separating them. This CDR3 contains 16 residues. CDR1 MDHEN and CDR2 SYDVKM come from the germline V gene. The CDR3 loop reads CASRSVGSRHQETQYF. The CDR3 DNA reads TGTGCCAGCAGATCGGTGGGTTCTCGACACCAAGAGACCCAGTACTTC. Filled out from reference TRBV28 and TRBJ2-5, the complete variable domain reads DVKVTQSSRYLVKRTGEKVFLECVQDMDHENMFWYRQDPGLGLRLIYFSYDVKMKEKGDIPEGYSVSREKKERFSLILESASTNQTSMYLCASRSVGSRHQETQYFGPGTRLLVL.

This clonotype appeared many times. The DNA of the CDR3 is TGCGCCAGCAGCTTGATTGGACAGGGGGCGAGTGAGCAGTACTTC. This gives the protein CASSLIGQGASEQYF. The chain links TRBV5-1 to TRBJ2-7, with 11 bases matching TRBD1. V trimming: 1 base; J trimming: 7 bases; junction bases outside the gene matches: 7. The germline CDR1 and CDR2 sequences are SGHRS and YFSETQ. The CDR3 is 15 amino acids.

The gene calls are TRBV7-2 and TRBJ2-5; maybe TRBD2 (6 bases). This CDR3 has 12 amino acids. From germline, CDR1 is SGHTA and CDR2 FQGNSA. Trimming pared 4 bases from V and 11 bases from J, leaving 14 bases between. The CDR3 DNA is TGTGCCAGCAGCTCACTCGGACTACCTCAGTACTTC. This codes for CASSSLGLPQYF.

This clonotype was counted at least ten times. The rearrangement uses TRBV11-3 and TRBJ2-3, with 10 nucleotides matching TRBD2. V lost 1 base to trimming and J lost 3 bases; unmatched junction nucleotides: 4. This CDR3 comprises 16 residues. CDR1 SGHNT and CDR2 YENEEA come from the germline V gene. The CDR3 protein is CASSLGASGRTDTQYF. DNA of the CDR3: TGTGCCAGCAGCTTAGGTGCTAGCGGGAGAACAGATACGCAGTATTTT. Together with reference TRBV11-3 and TRBJ2-3, the CDR3 gives the full variable domain: EAGVVQSPRYKIIEKKQPVAFWCNPISGHNTLYWYLQNLGQGPELLIRYENEEAVDDSQLPKDRFSAERLKGVDSTLKIQPAELGDSAVYLCASSLGASGRTDTQYFGPGTRLTVL.

In this sample, this clonotype turned up once. A much larger clone sits a single nucleotide away, making a read error possible. The rearrangement uses TRBV7-2 and TRBJ2-7; 7 nucleotides line up with TRBD2. The CDR3 loop spans 15 amino acids. Germline assignment: CDR1 SGHTA and CDR2 FQGNSA. CDR3 bases: TGTGCCAGCGGCTTCTCGAGCGGGACCTCCTACGAGCAGTACTTC. Translation gives CASGFSSGTSYEQYF.